The entry below gives a single T cell receptor (beta chain) sequence along with its context. The CDR3 contains 13 residues. Germline V CDR1 and CDR2: MNHEY, SMNVEV (reference sequence). V lost 5 bases to trimming and J lost 6 bases, with 13 bases between them. Here immunoSEQ multiplex PCR was the method, and the copy in TCRdb shows in-frame clones only, minus some. This table has 55,000 to 85,000 clones, 75% to 85% appearing once. These data originate in a study of OX40 agonist ivuxolimab in advanced cancers. About the research overall: An agonistic anti-OX40 (CD134) antibody, ivuxolimab, was used to treat the patients.

The sequenced sample was CD4+ or CD8+ T cells sorted from blood, obtained in a trial of the OX40 agonist ivuxolimab. The gene calls are TRBV27 and TRBJ1-1; D not resolved. The TCR originated in an adult with an advanced solid tumor such as melanoma, head and neck, liver or kidney cancer. The CDR3 reads CASSPTRLSEAFF. DNA for the CDR3: TGTGCCAGCAGTCCGACCCGACTCTCTGAAGCTTTCTTT.